This T cell receptor (beta chain) is drawn from a study of T cells in Graves' hyperthyroidism and ophthalmopathy. Study observations and caveats: Expanded thyroid clonotypes (above 0.001) were mostly also found in blood.

Authors of the study amplified TCR beta CDR3 regions from RNA transcripts. The HTBI primer set served for first-round RT-PCR of the TCR CDR3. TCRdb independently ran MiXCR on the multiplex PCR reads; one entry per CDR3 protein. Altogether under 250,000 distinct CDR3 sequences are present, around 24% being singletons, with the ten largest covering about a third. The authors took PBMCs from over 8.5 ml fresh peripheral blood. This clonotype came up many times. What it binds is not known. The CDR3 sequence is 13 residues long. V dropped 0 bases and J dropped 6 bases, with 9 bases sitting between them. The sequence derives from a woman in her thirties or forties with Graves' ophthalmopathy. Sequencing used blood. V usage is TRBV12-3 or TRBV12-4 and J usage is TRBJ2-7, with no clear D. The CDR3 loop reads CASSLAQFGEQYF. CDR3 sequence (DNA): TGTGCCAGCAGTTTAGCGCAGTTTGGCGAGCAGTACTTC.